This TCR beta chain was retrieved from a study of cytomegalovirus exposure and HLA in healthy donors. Primers for the PCR totalled 60 Vbeta and 13 Jbeta. Assay used: immunoSEQ multiplex PCR; TCRdb lists only in-frame clones, some missing. The data show roughly 60,000 clones, and the top ten clones hold less than 2.5%. Study-wide results and caveats: Later genetic work tied a missense DCLRE1C variant to beta-chain V and J trimming.

Trimming took 7 bases from V and 3 from J; bases not matched to a gene: 10. Germline lookup yields CDR1 SGHTA and CDR2 FQGNSA. The CDR3 sequence is 16 residues long. On this clone: Antigen specificity is unknown.

Every donor was a healthy person donating bone marrow. This receptor was obtained from a woman aged 18-29 years in good health and CMV-seronegative. The sample was PBMCs. The V and J genes are TRBV7-2 and TRBJ2-1; 9 nucleotides line up with TRBD2. The CDR3 loop reads CASTLGPSGDYNEQFF. The CDR3 DNA reads as TGTGCCAGCACCTTGGGGCCTAGCGGGGACTACAATGAGCAGTTCTTC.